Below are 5 T cell receptor beta chains sequenced from a single sample in a study of T cells in localized non-small cell lung cancer. Measured with immunoSEQ multiplex PCR; TCRdb has only the in-frame clones, and not every one. The sample comprises about 52,000 clones, approximately 90% of which are singletons, and over 15% rests with the top ten. The sequenced sample was peripheral blood, obtained before any cancer treatment. The receptors originated from a male donor at least 60 years old with stage III squamous cell lung carcinoma.

The rearrangement joins TRBV30 to TRBJ2-1; TRBD2 aligns across 11 bases. Per germline, CDR1 GTSNPN and CDR2 SVGIG (reference sequence). The CDR3 extends over 16 amino acids. J lost 7 bases, V lost 2 bases, and 10 bases had no gene match. The CDR3 DNA is TGTGCCTGGAGTTTGGGCCTAGCGGGAGGTTCTAATGAGCAGTTCTTC. This encodes CAWSLGLAGGSNEQFF.

This clone was counted a single time. This rearrangement joins TRBV27 to TRBJ1-1, with D hard to call. The V end was cut by 6 bases, the J end by 2 bases, with 13 bases between. This CDR3 contains 14 residues. In germline, CDR1 is MNHEY, CDR2 SMNVEV (reference sequence). This CDR3 reads CASSKQHSNTEAFF. The DNA for the CDR3 is TGTGCCAGCAGCAAACAGCATTCTAACACTGAAGCTTTCTTT.

The CDR3 bases are TGTGCCACCAAAAAGGGGGGTGGCACAGATACGCAGTATTTT. As protein: CATKKGGGTDTQYF. This chain joins TRBV6-5 and TRBJ2-3; TRBD1 or TRBD2 may be the D gene (6 bases each). Trimming took off 10 bases at V and 1 base at J, with 15 bases between the two ends. Germline-derived CDR1 and CDR2 are MNHEY and SVGAGI. This CDR3 comprises 14 residues.

The V call is TRBV5-5, the J call TRBJ1-1; no clear D. The germline V gene encodes CDR1 SGHKS and CDR2 YYEKEE (reference sequence). V was pared by 0 bases and J by 1 base, with 7 bases between. The CDR3 is 14 residues long. CDR3 coding DNA: TGTGCCAGCAGCTTGGTTCTGGGGAACACTGAAGCTTTCTTT. Its protein is CASSLVLGNTEAFF.

The V gene is TRBV7-9, the J gene TRBJ2-7; the D gene is possibly TRBD1 (5 bases). CDR3 length: 12 amino acids. With 5 bases removed from V and 5 bases from J, the gap between germline ends came to 10 bases. CDR1 and CDR2 (germline): SEHNR, FQNEAQ (reference sequence). In DNA form, the CDR3 reads TGTGCCAGCAGCGACGCAGGGAACGAGCAGTACTTC. It is translated as CASSDAGNEQYF.